Presented here are 31 T cell receptor beta chains from one specimen sequenced in a study of shared clonotypes between healthy human individuals. Only in-frame clones appear in the TCRdb table, and some are missing; sequencing was by immunoSEQ multiplex PCR. The data contain 300,000 or so clones, about 74% of them singletons. Material for sequencing was memory CD4+ T cells sorted from blood. The subset was: CD45RA-negative fraction. The receptors shown here come from a man aged 25-45 years in good health.

CDR3 residues: CASRGQIEQFF. The CDR3 nucleotides are TGTGCCAGCAGAGGACAAATTGAGCAGTTCTTC. J is TRBJ2-1 and V is TRBV25-1; possibly TRBD1 for D (5 bases). Germline V CDR1 and CDR2: MGHDK, SYGVNS. Trimming left V 6 bases short and J 9 bases short, with 9 bases between. CDR3 length equals 11 residues.

This chain uses TRBV28 with TRBJ2-7; 11 nucleotides line up with TRBD2. V shed 6 bases, J shed 6 bases, and the junction held 19 bases outside the gene matches. This CDR3 has 18 residues. Germline V gene sequence: CDR1 MDHEN, CDR2 SYDVKM. This CDR3 reads CASRPWTGLAGVRGEQYF. DNA of the CDR3: TGTGCCAGCAGGCCCTGGACAGGACTAGCGGGTGTTCGGGGCGAGCAGTACTTC. The full variable domain, in which reference TRBV28 and TRBJ2-7 provide the parts outside the CDR3, is DVKVTQSSRYLVKRTGEKVFLECVQDMDHENMFWYRQDPGLGLRLIYFSYDVKMKEKGDIPEGYSVSREKKERFSLILESASTNQTSMYLCASRPWTGLAGVRGEQYFGPGTRLTVT.

The sample holds one count of this clone. This chain links TRBV10-2 with TRBJ2-1; TRBD2 aligns across 7 bases. Germline-derived CDR1 and CDR2 are WSHSY and SAAADI. The CDR3 is 16 amino acids. The J segment lost 3 bases and the V segment lost 3 bases, leaving 8 bases of the junction unmatched. CDR3 amino acids: CASSEWEGTNYNEQFF. The CDR3 DNA reads TGCGCCAGCAGTGAATGGGAGGGAACTAACTACAATGAGCAGTTCTTC.

About this clone itself: With a far larger clone one base away, a read error is the likely cause. This rearrangement joins TRBV29-1 to TRBJ2-1; D not certain. CDR1 and CDR2 from the germline V gene are SQVTM and ANQGSEA. CDR3 size: 13 residues. In DNA form, the CDR3 reads TGCAGCGTTGATTTAGGCTCGAGGAATGAGCAGCTCTTC. Its translation: CSVDLGSRNEQLF.

This sequence joins TRBV7-8 and TRBJ2-5; D might be TRBD2 (6 bases). This CDR3 contains 13 residues. From germline, CDR1 is SGHVS and CDR2 FQNEAQ. V lost 3 bases, J lost 5 bases, and 10 bases lay in between. As DNA, the CDR3 is TGTGCCAGCAGCTTGGGACTCGCGGAGACCCAGTACTTC. This gives the protein CASSLGLAETQYF.

With respect to this clone: Other DNA variants within this sample encode the same CDR3. The chain employs TRBV7-2 and TRBJ1-4; D gene unclear. The CDR3 totals 12 residues. V dropped 5 bases and J dropped 8 bases, with 9 bases sitting between them. In germline, CDR1 is SGHTA, CDR2 FQGNSA. CDR3 nucleotide sequence: TGTGCCAGCAGCCCCCAAGGGGAAAAACTGTTTTTT. Translated: CASSPQGEKLFF.

The chain's CDR3 is CASSQSHRGRYEQYF. Here the CDR3 DNA reads TGTGCCAGCAGCCAGTCCCACAGGGGGCGGTACGAGCAGTACTTC. The chain employs TRBV4-2 and TRBJ2-7; 9 positions agree with TRBD1. Looked up from germline, CDR1 is LGHNA and CDR2 is YNFKEQ. V trimming: 3 bases; J trimming: 4 bases; junction bases outside the gene matches: 7. The CDR3 covers 15 residues.

On this clone: The sample carries other DNA sequences with the same CDR3. The chain couples TRBV6-1 to TRBJ2-5, with no clear D. CDR1 and CDR2 from the germline V gene are MNHNS and SASEGT. The CDR3 has 12 residues. V dropped 6 bases and J dropped 1 base, with 6 bases sitting between them. The CDR3 coding sequence is TGTGCCAGCAGCCCGGGCCAAGAGACCCAGTACTTC. Protein product: CASSPGQETQYF.

The chain uses TRBV29-1 and TRBJ1-5, with TRBD1 as a possible D gene (5 bases). The CDR3 runs 12 residues. Germline assignment: CDR1 SQVTM and CDR2 ANQGSEA. The V end was cut by 2 bases, the J end by 7 bases, with 9 bases between. The CDR3: CSVEQGGQPQHF. The DNA for the CDR3 is TGCAGCGTTGAACAGGGAGGACAGCCCCAGCATTTT.

The chain uses TRBV19 and TRBJ2-5, with D perhaps matching TRBD1 (6 bases). The V gene's germline CDR1 is LNHDA and CDR2 SQIVND (reference sequence). This CDR3 is 14 amino acids long. V lost 3 bases and J lost 5, with 13 bases in between. CDR3 in amino acids: CASSIRGQWETQYF. The CDR3 region has the DNA TGTGCCAGTAGTATTCGCGGACAGTGGGAGACCCAGTACTTC.

J is TRBJ2-3 and V is TRBV7-2; 11 nucleotides align to TRBD2. This CDR3 region has 19 residues. J was trimmed by 1 base and V by 5 bases; bases with no gene match: 14. Germline V lookup: CDR1 SGHTA, CDR2 FQGNSA. The CDR3, as DNA: TGTGCCAGCAGCCCAAACCCATTCTTACTAGCGGGAGGCACAGATACGCAGTATTTT. This gives the protein CASSPNPFLLAGGTDTQYF.

V is TRBV2 and J is TRBJ2-3; TRBD1 is a possible D gene (6 bases). The CDR3 loop spans 16 amino acids. Germline V lookup: CDR1 SNHLY, CDR2 FYNNEI. V lost 8 bases and J 0 bases, leaving 18 bases between the germline ends. CDR3 nucleotide sequence: TGTGCCAGCCCCCGGGCCGGGGACATAAGCACAGATACGCAGTATTTT. This translates into CASPRAGDISTDTQYF. The full variable domain, rest sourced from reference TRBV2 and TRBJ2-3, is EPEVTQTPSHQVTQMGQEVILRCVPISNHLYFYWYRQILGQKVEFLVSFYNNEISEKSEIFDDQFSVERPDGSNFTLKIRSTKLEDSAMYFCASPRAGDISTDTQYFGPGTRLTVL.

There are many counts of this clone. The chain has TRBV5-8 and TRBJ1-2, with TRBD1 matching over 7 bases. CDR3 length: 15 amino acids. Germline V gene sequence: CDR1 SGHTS, CDR2 YDEGEE. V lost 4 bases to trimming and J lost 2 bases; unmatched junction nucleotides: 8. Here the CDR3 DNA reads TGTGCCAGCAGCCCAAGGACAGGCCCAAACTATGGCTACACCTTC. Translation gives CASSPRTGPNYGYTF.

This clone is a singleton in its sample. This CDR3 is CASSEPGLGTGELFF. The CDR3 coding sequence is TGTGCCAGCAGTGAACCGGGACTGGGGACCGGGGAGCTGTTTTTT. The chain is built from TRBV6-1 and TRBJ2-2; a weak D match, TRBD2 (6 bases). The CDR3 is made up of 15 amino acids. Trimming removed 2 bases from V and 5 bases from J, with 12 bases in between. The germline V gene has CDR1 MNHNS and CDR2 SASEGT.

The genes are TRBV18 and TRBJ2-3, with no clear D. Germline loops: CDR1 KGHSH, CDR2 LQKENI. CDR3 length equals 13 residues. V lost 2 bases and J lost 4, with 7 bases in between. The DNA of the CDR3 is TGTGCCAGCTCACCAGGTACGGCAGATACGCAGTATTTT. Its translation: CASSPGTADTQYF. The full variable domain, completed using reference TRBV18 and TRBJ2-3, is NAGVMQNPRHLVRRRGQEARLRCSPMKGHSHVYWYRQLPEEGLKFMVYLQKENIIDESGMPKERFSAEFPKEGPSILRIQQVVRGDSAAYFCASSPGTADTQYFGPGTRLTVL.

V gene TRBV7-2 combines with J gene TRBJ2-7; a possible D gene is TRBD2 (7 bases). V dropped 1 base and J dropped 5 bases, with 18 bases sitting between them. The CDR3 runs 16 residues. Per the germline V gene, CDR1 is SGHTA and CDR2 is FQGNSA. CDR3 sequence (DNA): TGTGCCAGCAGCTTAGTGGTTGGGGGCGGGAGAAACGAGCAGTACTTC. Its protein product is CASSLVVGGGRNEQYF.

The genes are TRBV4-1 and TRBJ1-2; TRBD1 matches at 12 bases. The J segment lost 8 bases and the V segment lost 5 bases, leaving 6 bases of the junction unmatched. The length of the CDR3 is 14 residues. Germline-derived CDR1 and CDR2 are MGHRA and YSYEKL. The CDR3 DNA follows: TGCGCCAGCAGCTCCCGGGACAGGGGGCTGGGCTACACCTTC. This encodes CASSSRDRGLGYTF.

This clone is a singleton in its sample. The chain uses TRBV27 and TRBJ2-5; unclear D gene. There are 15 residues in the CDR3. In germline, CDR1 is MNHEY, CDR2 SMNVEV (reference sequence). CDR3 DNA sequence: TGTGGGGCCCCACATAGAGGAGTGTGGCGAGAGACCCAGTACTTC. It specifies CGAPHRGVWRETQYF.

This clone turned up a few times. The chain couples TRBV7-3 to TRBJ2-2; perhaps TRBD2 as D (5 bases). CDR1 and CDR2 (germline): SGHTA, FQGTGA. There are 16 residues in the CDR3. The V end lost 1 base, the J end lost 2 bases, and 11 bases lay between the germline ends. In DNA form, the CDR3 reads TGTGCCAGCAGCTTAAACCCGAGGGTCAACACCGGGGAGCTGTTTTTT. Its translation is CASSLNPRVNTGELFF.

This chain joins TRBV2 and TRBJ1-1; the match to TRBD1 covers 8 bases. The CDR3 is 15 residues long. Looked up from germline, CDR1 is SNHLY and CDR2 is FYNNEI. V trimming: 8 bases; J trimming: 1 base; junction bases outside the gene matches: 9. The CDR3 DNA is TGTGCCAGCGGCTGGACAGGGTCGTCGAACACTGAAGCTTTCTTT. This translates into CASGWTGSSNTEAFF.

This chain uses TRBV5-1 with TRBJ1-5, with 9 positions matching TRBD1. Looked up from germline, CDR1 is SGHRS and CDR2 is YFSETQ. V dropped 0 bases and J dropped 1; count of bases not matched to a gene: 14. This CDR3 has 20 amino acids. The CDR3 region is CASSLDEGQGFRKSNQPQHF. The CDR3 coding sequence is TGCGCCAGCAGCTTGGATGAAGGACAGGGGTTCCGTAAGAGCAATCAGCCCCAGCATTTT.

This chain uses TRBV6-5 with TRBJ2-7; 9 bases are a match to TRBD2. CDR1 and CDR2 (germline): MNHEY, SVGAGI. The V segment lost 6 bases and the J segment 3 bases; nucleotides outside the gene matches: 6. The CDR3 loop spans 14 amino acids. CDR3 DNA sequence: TGTGCCAGCAGGTTAGCGGGAGAGGGCTACGAGCAGTACTTC. Protein sequence: CASRLAGEGYEQYF.

This clone was detected only a few times. The chain recombines TRBV6-5 with TRBJ2-1, with 9 positions matching TRBD1. Germline V CDR1 and CDR2: MNHEY, SVGAGI. This CDR3 is 14 amino acids long. V lost 6 bases, J lost 10 bases, and 10 bases stayed unmatched. DNA for the CDR3: TGTGCCAGCAGCACTACGGGACAGGGTTGGGAGCAGTTCTTC. This sequence encodes CASSTTGQGWEQFF.

The rearrangement uses TRBV11-1 and TRBJ2-1; tentatively, D is TRBD1 (5 bases). V lost 0 bases, J lost 8 bases, and 11 bases lay in between. Germline assignment: CDR1 SGHAT and CDR2 FQDESV (reference sequence). The CDR3 consists of 14 residues. The CDR3 spells CASSLAIGVDEQFF. As DNA, the CDR3 is TGTGCCAGCAGCTTAGCGATAGGGGTTGATGAGCAGTTCTTC.

CDR3 residues: CASSFFGTSNYNEQFF. CDR3 coding DNA: TGTGCCAGCAGTTTTTTTGGGACTAGCAACTACAATGAGCAGTTCTTC. The V call is TRBV27, the J call TRBJ2-1, with TRBD2 identical over 9 bases. From germline, CDR1 is MNHEY and CDR2 SMNVEV (reference sequence). V gave up 3 bases and J gave up 3 bases; unmatched junction bases: 6. CDR3 length equals 16 residues.

V gene TRBV7-9 combines with J gene TRBJ2-1; 14 bases agree with TRBD2. The CDR3 is made up of 18 amino acids. Per germline, CDR1 SEHNR and CDR2 FQNEAQ (reference sequence). The J segment lost 3 bases and the V segment lost 4 bases, leaving 8 bases of the junction unmatched. CDR3 protein: CASSSPAGLAGDYNEQFF. Here the CDR3 DNA reads TGTGCCAGCAGCTCGCCCGCGGGACTAGCGGGAGACTACAATGAGCAGTTCTTC.

The chain is built from TRBV5-6 and TRBJ2-7; TRBD1 matches at 10 bases. Germline V gene data show CDR1 as SGHDT and CDR2 as YYEEEE. The CDR3 contains 16 residues. J gave up 2 bases and V 4 bases, and 9 bases lay outside the gene matches. CDR3: CASSIPGTGVTYEQYF. The DNA for the CDR3 is TGTGCCAGCAGCATACCCGGGACAGGGGTCACCTACGAGCAGTACTTC.

The chain combines TRBV6-6 with TRBJ2-1; D is uncertain. The CDR3 extends over 15 amino acids. Trimming pared 3 bases from V and 2 bases from J, leaving 11 bases between. Per the germline V gene, CDR1 is MNHNY and CDR2 is SVGAGI (reference sequence). CDR3 DNA: TGTGCCAGCAGTTATGGCGGAGCCCCCTACAATGAGCAGTTCTTC. Translation: CASSYGGAPYNEQFF.

V gene TRBV7-9 combines with J gene TRBJ1-5; no definite D call. CDR1 is SEHNR and CDR2 is FQNEAQ in the germline V gene (reference sequence). V was shortened by 6 bases and J by 4 bases, with 7 bases between the two germline ends. The CDR3 length is 12 residues. As DNA, the CDR3 is TGTGCCAGCAGGAACGAGAATCAGCCCCAGCATTTT. Translating gives CASRNENQPQHF.

The V gene is TRBV5-1, the J gene TRBJ2-2; 10 bases fit TRBD1. V lost 2 bases, J lost 4 bases, and 5 bases stayed unmatched. The CDR3 extends over 16 amino acids. Germline V gene data show CDR1 as SGHRS and CDR2 as YFSETQ. CDR3 in DNA: TGCGCCAGCAGCTTTAACGGACAGGGGGTCACCGGGGAGCTGTTTTTT. Translating it yields CASSFNGQGVTGELFF.

This clone is a singleton in its sample. The chain has TRBV6-6 and TRBJ2-7, with D perhaps TRBD2 (7 bases). The CDR3 runs to 13 residues. Germline V gene data show CDR1 as MNHNY and CDR2 as SVGAGI (reference sequence). As DNA, the CDR3 is TGTGCGATCGGGGGCGGGAGAACCTACGAGCAGTACTTC. Its protein product is CAIGGGRTYEQYF.